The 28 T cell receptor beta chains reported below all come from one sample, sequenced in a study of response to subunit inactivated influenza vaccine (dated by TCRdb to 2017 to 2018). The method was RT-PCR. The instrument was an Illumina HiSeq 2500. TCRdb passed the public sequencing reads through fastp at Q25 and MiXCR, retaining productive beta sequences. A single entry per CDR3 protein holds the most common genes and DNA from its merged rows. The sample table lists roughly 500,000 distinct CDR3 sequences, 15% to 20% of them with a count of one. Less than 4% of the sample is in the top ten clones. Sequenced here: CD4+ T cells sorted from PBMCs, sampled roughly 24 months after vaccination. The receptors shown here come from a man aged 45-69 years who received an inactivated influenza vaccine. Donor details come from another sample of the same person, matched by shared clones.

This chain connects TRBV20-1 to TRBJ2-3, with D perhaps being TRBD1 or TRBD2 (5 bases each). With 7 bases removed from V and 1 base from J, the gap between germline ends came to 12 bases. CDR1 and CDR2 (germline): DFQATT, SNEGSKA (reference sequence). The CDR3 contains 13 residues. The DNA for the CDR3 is TGCAGTGGGGGCGGGCGTGGCACAGATACGCAGTATTTT. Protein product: CSGGGRGTDTQYF.

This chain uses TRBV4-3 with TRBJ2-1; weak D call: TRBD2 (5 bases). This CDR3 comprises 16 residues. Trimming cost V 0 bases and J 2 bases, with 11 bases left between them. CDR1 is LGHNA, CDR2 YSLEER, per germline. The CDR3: CASSQDKRTPYNEQFF. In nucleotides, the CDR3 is TGCGCCAGCAGCCAAGACAAGCGGACGCCCTACAATGAGCAGTTCTTC.

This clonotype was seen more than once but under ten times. The CDR3 is CSASAVSYEQYF. Here the CDR3 DNA reads TGCAGTGCTAGTGCGGTGTCCTACGAGCAGTACTTC. The chain combines TRBV20-1 with TRBJ2-7, with unresolved D. The CDR3 extends over 12 amino acids. Trimming removed 3 bases from V and 1 base from J, with 7 bases in between. Per germline, CDR1 DFQATT and CDR2 SNEGSKA (reference sequence).

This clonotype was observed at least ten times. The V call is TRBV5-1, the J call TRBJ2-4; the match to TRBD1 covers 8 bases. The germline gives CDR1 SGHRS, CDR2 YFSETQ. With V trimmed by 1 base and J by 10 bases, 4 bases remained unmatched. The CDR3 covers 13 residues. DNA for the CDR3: TGCGCCAGCAGCTTGTCCGGGACAGGTATTCAGTACTTC. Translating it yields CASSLSGTGIQYF.

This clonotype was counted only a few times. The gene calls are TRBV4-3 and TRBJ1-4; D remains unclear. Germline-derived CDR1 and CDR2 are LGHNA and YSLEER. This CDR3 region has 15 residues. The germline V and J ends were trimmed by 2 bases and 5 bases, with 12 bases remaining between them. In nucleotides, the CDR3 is TGCGCCAGCAGCCAACAGGACGCAGGAAATGAAAAACTGTTTTTT. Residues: CASSQQDAGNEKLFF.

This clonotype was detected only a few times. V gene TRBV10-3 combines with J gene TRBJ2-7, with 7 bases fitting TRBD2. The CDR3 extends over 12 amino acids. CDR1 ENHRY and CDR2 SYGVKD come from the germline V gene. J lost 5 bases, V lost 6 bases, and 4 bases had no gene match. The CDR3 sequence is CAISGLVDEQYF. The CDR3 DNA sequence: TGTGCCATCAGCGGACTAGTTGACGAGCAGTACTTC.

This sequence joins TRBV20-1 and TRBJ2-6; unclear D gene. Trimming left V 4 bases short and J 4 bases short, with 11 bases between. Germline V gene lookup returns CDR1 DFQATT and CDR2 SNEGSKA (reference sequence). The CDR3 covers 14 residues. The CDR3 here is CSANTLVGANVLTF. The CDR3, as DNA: TGCAGTGCTAATACCCTGGTGGGGGCCAACGTCCTGACTTTC.

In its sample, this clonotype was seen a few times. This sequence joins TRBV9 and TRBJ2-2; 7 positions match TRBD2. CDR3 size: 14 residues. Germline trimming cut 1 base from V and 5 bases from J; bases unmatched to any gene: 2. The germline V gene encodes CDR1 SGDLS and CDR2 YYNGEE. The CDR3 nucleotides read TGTGCCAGCAGCGTACAAGCGGGGACCGGGGAGCTGTTTTTT. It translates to CASSVQAGTGELFF.

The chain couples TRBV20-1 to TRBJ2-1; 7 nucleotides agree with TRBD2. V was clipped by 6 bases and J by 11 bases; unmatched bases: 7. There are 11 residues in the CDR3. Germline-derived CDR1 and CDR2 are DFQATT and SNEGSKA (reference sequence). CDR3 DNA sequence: TGCAGTGCCCTGCTAGCGGACCAGCAGTTCTTC. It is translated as CSALLADQQFF.

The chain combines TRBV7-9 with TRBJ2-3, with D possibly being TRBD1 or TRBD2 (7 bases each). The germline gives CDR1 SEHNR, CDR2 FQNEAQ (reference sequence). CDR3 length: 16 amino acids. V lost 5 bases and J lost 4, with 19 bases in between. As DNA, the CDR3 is TGTGCCAGCAGCCAGGGGTCAGGGGGGGCCCCAGATACGCAGTATTTT. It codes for CASSQGSGGAPDTQYF.

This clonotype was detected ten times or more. The CDR3 loop is CSVGAGASTDTQYF. CDR3 sequence (DNA): TGCAGCGTTGGCGCAGGTGCTAGCACAGATACGCAGTATTTT. The chain joins TRBV29-1 to TRBJ2-3; D is undetermined. Trimming left V 4 bases short and J 0 bases short, with 11 bases between. This CDR3 region has 14 residues. Per germline, CDR1 SQVTM and CDR2 ANQGSEA.

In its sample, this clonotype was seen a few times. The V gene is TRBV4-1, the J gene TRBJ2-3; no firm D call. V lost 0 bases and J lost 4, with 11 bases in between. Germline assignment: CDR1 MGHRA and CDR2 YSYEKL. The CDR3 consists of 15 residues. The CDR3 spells CASSQDFLVADTQYF. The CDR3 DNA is TGCGCCAGCAGCCAAGATTTTCTAGTTGCAGATACGCAGTATTTT.

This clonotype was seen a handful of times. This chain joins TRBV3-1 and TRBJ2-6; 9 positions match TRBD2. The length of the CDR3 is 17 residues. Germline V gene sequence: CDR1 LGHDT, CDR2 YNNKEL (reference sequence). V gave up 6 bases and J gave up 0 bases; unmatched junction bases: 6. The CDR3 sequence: CASRGLAGHSGANVLTF. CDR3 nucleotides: TGTGCCAGCAGAGGCCTAGCGGGACACTCTGGGGCCAACGTCCTGACTTTC.

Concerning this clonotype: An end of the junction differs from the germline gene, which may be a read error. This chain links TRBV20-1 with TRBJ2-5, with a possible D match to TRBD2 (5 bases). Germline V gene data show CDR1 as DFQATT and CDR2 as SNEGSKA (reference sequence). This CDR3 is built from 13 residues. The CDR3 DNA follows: TGCAGTGTTAGACGGAGGACTCTGGAGACCCAGTACTTC. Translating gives CSVRRRTLETQYF.

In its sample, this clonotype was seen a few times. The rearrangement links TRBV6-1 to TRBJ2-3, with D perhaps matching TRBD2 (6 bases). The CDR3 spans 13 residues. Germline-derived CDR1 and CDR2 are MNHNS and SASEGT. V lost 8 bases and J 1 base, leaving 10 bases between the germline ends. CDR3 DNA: TGTGCCAGCCGCCAGCGGGGCACAGATACGCAGTATTTT. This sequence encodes CASRQRGTDTQYF.

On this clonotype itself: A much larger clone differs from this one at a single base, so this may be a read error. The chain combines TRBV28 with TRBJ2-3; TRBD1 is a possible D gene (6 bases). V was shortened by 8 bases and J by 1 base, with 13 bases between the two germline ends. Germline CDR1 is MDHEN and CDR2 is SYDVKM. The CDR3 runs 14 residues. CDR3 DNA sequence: TGTGCCAGCGCCCTCAGGGGAGGCACAGATACGCAGTATTTT. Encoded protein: CASALRGGTDTQYF.

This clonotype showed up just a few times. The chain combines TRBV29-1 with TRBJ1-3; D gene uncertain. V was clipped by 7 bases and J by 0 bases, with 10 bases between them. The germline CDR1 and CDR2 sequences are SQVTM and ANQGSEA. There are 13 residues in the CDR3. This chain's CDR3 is CSARTGSGNTIYF. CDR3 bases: TGCAGCGCAAGGACGGGCTCTGGAAACACCATATATTTT.

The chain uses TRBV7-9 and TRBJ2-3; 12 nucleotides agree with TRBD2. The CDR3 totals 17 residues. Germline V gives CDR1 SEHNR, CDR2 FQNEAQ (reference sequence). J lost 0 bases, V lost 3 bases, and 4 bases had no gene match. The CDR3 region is CASSLSGTSGSTDTQYF. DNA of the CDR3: TGTGCCAGCAGCTTGTCGGGGACTAGCGGGAGCACAGATACGCAGTATTTT.

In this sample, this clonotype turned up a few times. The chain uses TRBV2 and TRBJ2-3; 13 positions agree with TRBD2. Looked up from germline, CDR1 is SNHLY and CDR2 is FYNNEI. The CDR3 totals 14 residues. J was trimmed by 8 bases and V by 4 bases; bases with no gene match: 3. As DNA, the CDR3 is TGTGCCAGCAGTGTTGGACTAGCGGGAGTTACGCAGTATTTT. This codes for CASSVGLAGVTQYF.

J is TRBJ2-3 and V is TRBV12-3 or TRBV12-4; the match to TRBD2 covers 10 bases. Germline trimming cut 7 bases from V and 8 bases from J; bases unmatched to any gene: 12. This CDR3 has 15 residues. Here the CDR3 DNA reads TGTGCCAGCAAACCGGGACTAGCGAGTCCGTCTACGCAGTATTTT. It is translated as CASKPGLASPSTQYF.

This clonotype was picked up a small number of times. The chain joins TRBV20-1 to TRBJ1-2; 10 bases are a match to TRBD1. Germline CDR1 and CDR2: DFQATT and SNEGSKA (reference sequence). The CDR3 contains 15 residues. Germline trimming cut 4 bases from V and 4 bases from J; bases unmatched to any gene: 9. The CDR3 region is CSATVARTGGYGYTF. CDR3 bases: TGCAGTGCTACAGTGGCCCGGACAGGGGGCTATGGCTACACCTTC.

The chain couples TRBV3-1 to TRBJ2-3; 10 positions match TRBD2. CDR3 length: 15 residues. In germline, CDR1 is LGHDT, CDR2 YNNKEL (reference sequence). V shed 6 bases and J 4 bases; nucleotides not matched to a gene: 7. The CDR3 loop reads CASSLPAGGSDTQYF. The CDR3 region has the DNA TGTGCCAGCAGTCTTCCAGCGGGGGGGTCAGATACGCAGTATTTT.

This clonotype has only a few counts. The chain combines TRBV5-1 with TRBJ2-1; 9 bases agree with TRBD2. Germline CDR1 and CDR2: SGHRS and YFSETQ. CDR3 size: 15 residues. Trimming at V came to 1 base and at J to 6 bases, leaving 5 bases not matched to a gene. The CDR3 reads CASSLSGTSINEQFF. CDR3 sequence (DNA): TGCGCCAGCAGCTTGTCCGGGACTAGCATCAATGAGCAGTTCTTC.

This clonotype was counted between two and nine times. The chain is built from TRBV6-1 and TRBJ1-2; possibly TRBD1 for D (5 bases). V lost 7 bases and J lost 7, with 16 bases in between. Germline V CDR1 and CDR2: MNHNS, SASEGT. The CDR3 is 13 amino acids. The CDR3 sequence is CASTIKRGGGYTF. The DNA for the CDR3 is TGTGCCAGCACTATAAAACGTGGGGGTGGCTACACCTTC.

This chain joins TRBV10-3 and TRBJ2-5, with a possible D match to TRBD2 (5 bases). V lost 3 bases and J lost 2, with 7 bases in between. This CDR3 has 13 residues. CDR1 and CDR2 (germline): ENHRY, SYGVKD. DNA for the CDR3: TGTGCCATCAGTGAACTAGGTCAAGAGACCCAGTACTTC. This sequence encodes CAISELGQETQYF.

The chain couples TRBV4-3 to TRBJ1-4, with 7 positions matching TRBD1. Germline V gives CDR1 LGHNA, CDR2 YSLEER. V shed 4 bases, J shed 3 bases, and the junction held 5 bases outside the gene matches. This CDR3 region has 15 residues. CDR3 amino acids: CASSRNRGSNEKLFF. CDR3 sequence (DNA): TGCGCCAGCAGCCGCAACAGGGGTTCTAATGAAAAACTGTTTTTT.

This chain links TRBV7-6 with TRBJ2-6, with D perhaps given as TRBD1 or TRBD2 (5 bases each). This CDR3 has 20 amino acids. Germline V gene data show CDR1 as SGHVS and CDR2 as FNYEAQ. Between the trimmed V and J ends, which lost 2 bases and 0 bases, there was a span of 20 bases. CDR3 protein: CASSLYWIRGGNSGANVLTF. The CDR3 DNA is TGTGCCAGCAGCTTATATTGGATTCGTGGGGGAAACTCTGGGGCCAACGTCCTGACTTTC.

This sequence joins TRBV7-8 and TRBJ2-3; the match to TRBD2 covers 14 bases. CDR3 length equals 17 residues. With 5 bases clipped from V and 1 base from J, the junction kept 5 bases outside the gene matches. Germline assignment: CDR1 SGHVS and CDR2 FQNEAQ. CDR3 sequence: CASSIRLAGGGTDTQYF. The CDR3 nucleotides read TGTGCCAGCAGCATAAGACTAGCGGGAGGGGGCACAGATACGCAGTATTTT.